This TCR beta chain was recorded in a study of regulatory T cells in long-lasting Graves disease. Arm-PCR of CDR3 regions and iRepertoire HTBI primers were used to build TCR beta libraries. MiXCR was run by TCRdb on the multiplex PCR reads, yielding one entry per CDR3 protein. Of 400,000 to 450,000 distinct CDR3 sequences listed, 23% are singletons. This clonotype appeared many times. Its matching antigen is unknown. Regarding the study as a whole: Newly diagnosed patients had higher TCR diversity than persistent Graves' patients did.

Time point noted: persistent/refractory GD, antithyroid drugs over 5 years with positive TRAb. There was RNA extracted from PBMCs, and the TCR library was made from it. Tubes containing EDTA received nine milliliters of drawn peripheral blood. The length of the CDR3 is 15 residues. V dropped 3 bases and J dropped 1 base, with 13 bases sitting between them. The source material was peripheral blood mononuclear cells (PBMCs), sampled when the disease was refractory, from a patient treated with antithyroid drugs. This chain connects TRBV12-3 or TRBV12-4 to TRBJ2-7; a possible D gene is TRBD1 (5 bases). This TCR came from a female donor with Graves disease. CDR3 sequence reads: CASSLGRALSYEQYF. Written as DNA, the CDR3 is TGTGCCAGCAGTTTGGGGCGCGCCCTGTCCTACGAGCAGTACTTC.